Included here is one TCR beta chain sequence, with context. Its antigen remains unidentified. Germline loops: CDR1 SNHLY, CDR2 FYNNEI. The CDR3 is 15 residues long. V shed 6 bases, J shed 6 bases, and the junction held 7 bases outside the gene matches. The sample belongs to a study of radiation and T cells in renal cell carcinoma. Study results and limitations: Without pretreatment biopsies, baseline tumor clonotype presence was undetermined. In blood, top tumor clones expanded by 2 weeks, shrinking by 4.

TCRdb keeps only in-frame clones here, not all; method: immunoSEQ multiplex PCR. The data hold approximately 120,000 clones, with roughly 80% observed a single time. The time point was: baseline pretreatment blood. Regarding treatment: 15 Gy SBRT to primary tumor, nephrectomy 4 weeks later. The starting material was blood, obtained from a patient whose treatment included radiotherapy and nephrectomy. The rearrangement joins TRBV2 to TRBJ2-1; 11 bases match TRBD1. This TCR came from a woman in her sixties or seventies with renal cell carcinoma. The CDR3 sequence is CASRGRGQGVNEQFF. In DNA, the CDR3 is TGTGCCAGCAGGGGACGGGGACAGGGGGTCAATGAGCAGTTCTTC.